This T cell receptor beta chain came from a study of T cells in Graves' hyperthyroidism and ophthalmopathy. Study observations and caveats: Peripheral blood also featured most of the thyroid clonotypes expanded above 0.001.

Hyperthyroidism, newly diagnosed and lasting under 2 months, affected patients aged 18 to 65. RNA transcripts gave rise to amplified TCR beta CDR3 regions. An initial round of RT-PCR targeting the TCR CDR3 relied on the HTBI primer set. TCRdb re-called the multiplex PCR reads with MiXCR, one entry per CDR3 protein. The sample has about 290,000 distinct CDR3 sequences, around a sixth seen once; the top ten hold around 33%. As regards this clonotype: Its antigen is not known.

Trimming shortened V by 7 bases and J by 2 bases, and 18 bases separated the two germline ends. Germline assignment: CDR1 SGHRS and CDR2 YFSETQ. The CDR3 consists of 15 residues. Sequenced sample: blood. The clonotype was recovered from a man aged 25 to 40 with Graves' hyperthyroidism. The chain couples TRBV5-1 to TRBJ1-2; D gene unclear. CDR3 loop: CASGHGDSLNYGYTF. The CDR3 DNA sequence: TGCGCCAGCGGCCATGGAGATTCGCTGAACTATGGCTACACCTTC. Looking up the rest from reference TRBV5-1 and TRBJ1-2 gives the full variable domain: KAGVTQTPRYLIKTRGQQVTLSCSPISGHRSVSWYQQTPGQGLQFLFEYFSETQRNKGNFPGRFSGRQFSNSRSEMNVSTLELGDSALYLCASGHGDSLNYGYTFGSGTRLTVV.